This T cell receptor (beta chain) was sequenced during a study of blood T cell repertoires in COVID-19. Those enrolled, adults aged roughly 18 to 90 years, came from fewer than 25 US areas. Categorization into cohorts depended on clinical history that participants reported. Exposed participants encountered a COVID-19 case during the 2 weeks preceding study entry. Trimming removed 7 bases from V and 6 bases from J; junction bases left unmatched: 12. Germline CDR1 reads MNHEY; CDR2 reads SVGAGI. The CDR3 spans 15 residues. This table comes from immunoSEQ multiplex PCR, and its TCRdb copy is limited to in-frame clones, with some not included. The sample holds approximately 300,000 clones, 90% seen once.

The sample comprised PBMCs or T cells enriched from blood (not recorded which). The genes are TRBV6-5 and TRBJ2-3; 8 bases agree with TRBD2. This clonotype was sampled from a woman between 25 and 40 years old who had been exposed to COVID-19. CDR3: CASIGGGSRRDTQYF. In DNA, the CDR3 is TGTGCCAGCATTGGCGGGGGGTCTCGCAGGGATACGCAGTATTTT.